This T cell receptor (beta chain) was sequenced in a study of T cell changes during pregnancy in multiple sclerosis. Data came from immunoSEQ multiplex PCR; TCRdb stores just in-frame clones and leaves some out. Counted here are tens of thousands of clones, 92% occurring once; the ten biggest clones make up less than 3%. Per germline, CDR1 MNHNY and CDR2 SVGAGI (reference sequence). V dropped 2 bases and J dropped 5 bases, with 16 bases sitting between them. This CDR3 spans 15 amino acids. The gene calls are TRBV6-6 and TRBJ2-7; D ambiguous. The receptor's source is a female donor with multiple sclerosis, enrolled in a pregnancy study. The source material was peripheral blood, sampled before pregnancy. The CDR3 sequence is CASSYSVGRSHEQYF. The CDR3 DNA reads TGTGCCAGCAGTTACAGCGTCGGAAGGTCCCACGAGCAGTACTTC.